This TCR beta chain was retrieved from a study of human T cells and chemical hapten exposure. TCRdb analysed the RACE reads with MiXCR anew, one entry per CDR3 protein. Among 300,000 to 450,000 distinct CDR3 sequences listed, approximately 5.1% were seen once. Time point specified: pre-sensitization, week 0. Noted treatment: therapeutic diphenylcyclopropenone sensitization with weekly scalp DPC. This clonotype was observed many times. The receptor was isolated from a woman between 45 and 65 years old with alopecia areata. Some clones in this sample may be carry-over from other donors' samples. Sequences were derived from whole blood, sampled in connection with sensitization to the hapten diphenylcyclopropenone (DPC).

The DNA for the CDR3 is TGTGCCAGCAGCTCAGAGTGGTTCACAGATACGCAGTATTTT. The encoded protein is CASSSEWFTDTQYF. The chain combines TRBV7-9 with TRBJ2-3; D unresolved. This CDR3 spans 14 amino acids. Per germline, CDR1 SEHNR and CDR2 FQNEAQ (reference sequence). Trimming removed 4 bases from V and 2 bases from J, with 10 bases in between. Full variable domain (outside the CDR3, taken from reference TRBV7-9 and TRBJ2-3): DTGVSQNPRHKITKRGQNVTFRCDPISEHNRLYWYRQTLGQGPEFLTYFQNEAQLEKSRLLSDRFSAERPKGSFSTLEIQRTEQGDSAMYLCASSSEWFTDTQYFGPGTRLTVL.